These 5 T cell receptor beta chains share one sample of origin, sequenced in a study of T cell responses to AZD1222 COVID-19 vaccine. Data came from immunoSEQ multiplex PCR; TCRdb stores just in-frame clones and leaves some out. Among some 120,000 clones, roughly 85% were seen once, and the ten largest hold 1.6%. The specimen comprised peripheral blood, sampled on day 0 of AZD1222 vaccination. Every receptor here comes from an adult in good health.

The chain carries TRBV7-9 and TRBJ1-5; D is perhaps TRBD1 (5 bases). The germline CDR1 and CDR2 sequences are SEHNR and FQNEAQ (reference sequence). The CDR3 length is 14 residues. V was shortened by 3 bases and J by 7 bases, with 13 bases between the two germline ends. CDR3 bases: TGTGCCAGCAGCTTCGAGGGGCAAGGGCAGCCCCAGCATTTT. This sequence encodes CASSFEGQGQPQHF.

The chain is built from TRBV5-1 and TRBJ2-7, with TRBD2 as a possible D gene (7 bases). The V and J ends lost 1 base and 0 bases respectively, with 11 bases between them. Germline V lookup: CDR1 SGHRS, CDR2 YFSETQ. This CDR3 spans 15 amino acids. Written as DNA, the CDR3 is TGCGCCAGCAGCTTGCAGGGAGGGGGCTCCTACGAGCAGTACTTC. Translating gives CASSLQGGGSYEQYF. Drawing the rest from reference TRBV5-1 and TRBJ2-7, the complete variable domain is KAGVTQTPRYLIKTRGQQVTLSCSPISGHRSVSWYQQTPGQGLQFLFEYFSETQRNKGNFPGRFSGRQFSNSRSEMNVSTLELGDSALYLCASSLQGGGSYEQYFGPGTRLTVT.

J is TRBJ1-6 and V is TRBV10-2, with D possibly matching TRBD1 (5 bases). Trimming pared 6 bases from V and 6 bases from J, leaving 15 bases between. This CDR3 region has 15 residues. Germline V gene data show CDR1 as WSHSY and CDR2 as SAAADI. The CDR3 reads CASRSPQGGNSPLHF. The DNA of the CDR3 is TGCGCCAGCAGGAGCCCCCAGGGTGGTAATTCACCCCTCCACTTT.

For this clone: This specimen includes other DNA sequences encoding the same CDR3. CDR3 loop: CASSLGRGNQPQHF. CDR3 nucleotides: TGCGCCAGCAGCTTGGGCAGGGGGAACCAGCCCCAGCATTTT. This chain links TRBV5-1 with TRBJ1-5; the match to TRBD1 covers 7 bases. This CDR3 has 14 residues. In germline, CDR1 is SGHRS, CDR2 YFSETQ. With 0 bases clipped from V and 7 bases from J, the junction kept 4 bases outside the gene matches.

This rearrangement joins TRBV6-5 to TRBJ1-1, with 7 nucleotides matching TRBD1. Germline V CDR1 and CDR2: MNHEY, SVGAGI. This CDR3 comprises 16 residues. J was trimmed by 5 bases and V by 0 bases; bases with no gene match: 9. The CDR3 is CASSYSKGTDATEAFF. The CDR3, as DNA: TGTGCCAGCAGTTACTCGAAGGGGACAGATGCTACTGAAGCTTTCTTT.